These 25 T cell receptor beta chains share one sample of origin, sequenced in a study of beta chain features in type 1 diabetes. Study-level points and caveats: In all four CD4+ subsets, TCRB CDR3 length was significantly, moderately reduced in type 1 diabetes.

Sequencing targeted expressed TCRB transcripts, as all isolated RNA had been reverse transcribed. Produced via immunoSEQ multiplex PCR; TCRdb's table is partial and in-frame only. The sample has some 660,000 clones, about 14% seen once; the top ten hold 0.03% to 0.04%. Their target antigens are unknown. Input material: naive CD4+ T cells from blood. The receptors shown here come from a man aged 18 to 29 with type 1 diabetes.

This chain joins TRBV28 and TRBJ1-2, with D possibly being TRBD1 (5 bases). The CDR3 is 13 residues long. V was clipped by 11 bases and J by 6 bases, with 19 bases between them. The germline V gene has CDR1 MDHEN and CDR2 SYDVKM. CDR3: CALQGVKIDGYTF. In DNA form, the CDR3 reads TGTGCCCTCCAGGGTGTGAAGATTGATGGCTACACCTTC.

The chain links TRBV28 to TRBJ2-1; D gene ambiguous. CDR1 is MDHEN and CDR2 is SYDVKM in the germline V gene. V lost 6 bases and J lost 10, with 22 bases in between. The CDR3 is 15 amino acids. As DNA, the CDR3 is TGTGCCAGCAGGGCAACCGGAAAGTCGGTGAGGGAGCAGTTCTTC. It yields the protein CASRATGKSVREQFF. The whole variable domain, filled in from reference TRBV28 and TRBJ2-1, reads DVKVTQSSRYLVKRTGEKVFLECVQDMDHENMFWYRQDPGLGLRLIYFSYDVKMKEKGDIPEGYSVSREKKERFSLILESASTNQTSMYLCASRATGKSVREQFFGPGTRLTVL.

CDR3 region: CASSLEQQETQYF. The CDR3, as DNA: TGTGCCAGCAGCTTGGAACAGCAAGAGACCCAGTACTTC. V usage is TRBV5-4 and J usage is TRBJ2-5; D call uncertain. V lost 0 bases, J lost 2 bases, and 5 bases lay in between. The CDR3 runs to 13 residues. The V gene's germline CDR1 is SGHNT and CDR2 YYREEE (reference sequence). Filled out from reference TRBV5-4 and TRBJ2-5, the complete variable domain reads ETGVTQSPTHLIKTRGQQVTLRCSSQSGHNTVSWYQQALGQGPQFIFQYYREEENGRGNFPPRFSGLQFPNYSSELNVNALELDDSALYLCASSLEQQETQYFGPGTRLLVL.

This clone appeared a few times. The rearrangement joins TRBV28 to TRBJ1-2; D is undetermined. Trimming left V 2 bases short and J 4 bases short, with 14 bases between. The germline CDR1 and CDR2 sequences are MDHEN and SYDVKM. The CDR3 covers 15 residues. This chain's CDR3 is CASSLPTRGGYGYTF. The CDR3 coding sequence is TGTGCCAGCAGTTTACCTACCCGGGGAGGCTATGGCTACACCTTC.

This clone has a handful of counts. The genes are TRBV6-5 and TRBJ2-3, with TRBD1 identical over 8 bases. V lost 0 bases, J lost 0 bases, and 2 bases stayed unmatched. This CDR3 contains 16 residues. Looked up from germline, CDR1 is MNHEY and CDR2 is SVGAGI. The chain's CDR3 is CASSYSWTGSTDTQYF. Here the CDR3 DNA reads TGTGCCAGCAGTTACTCCTGGACAGGGAGCACAGATACGCAGTATTTT.

This chain links TRBV7-8 with TRBJ2-7; a weak D match, TRBD2 (5 bases). The CDR3 covers 14 residues. Germline V gives CDR1 SGHVS, CDR2 FQNEAQ. Trimming removed 2 bases at V and 5 bases at J, with 13 bases between. CDR3 in amino acids: CASSLILAPHEQYF. The DNA of the CDR3 is TGTGCCAGCAGCTTAATATTAGCGCCCCACGAGCAGTACTTC.

For this clone: The same CDR3 can be traced to other DNA sequences in this sample. The chain carries TRBV30 and TRBJ2-3; D remains ambiguous. The CDR3 spans 12 residues. CDR1 and CDR2 (germline): GTSNPN, SVGIG (reference sequence). V shed 0 bases and J shed 4 bases, with 5 bases lying between them. The CDR3 sequence: CAWSVQADTQYF. CDR3 coding DNA: TGTGCCTGGAGTGTACAAGCAGATACGCAGTATTTT. The full variable domain, completed using reference TRBV30 and TRBJ2-3, is SQTIHQWPATLVQPVGSPLSLECTVEGTSNPNLYWYRQAAGRGLQLLFYSVGIGQISSEVPQNLSASRPQDRQFILSSKKLLLSDSGFYLCAWSVQADTQYFGPGTRLTVL.

This sequence joins TRBV30 and TRBJ1-1; D gene uncertain. The CDR3 has 12 amino acids. V lost 5 bases, J lost 4 bases, and 11 bases lay in between. Germline CDR1 and CDR2: GTSNPN and SVGIG (reference sequence). CDR3 sequence: CAWEGVSTEAFF. Written as DNA, the CDR3 is TGTGCCTGGGAAGGAGTTTCCACTGAAGCTTTCTTT. Looking up the rest from reference TRBV30 and TRBJ1-1 gives the full variable domain: SQTIHQWPATLVQPVGSPLSLECTVEGTSNPNLYWYRQAAGRGLQLLFYSVGIGQISSEVPQNLSASRPQDRQFILSSKKLLLSDSGFYLCAWEGVSTEAFFGQGTRLTVV.

The rearrangement uses TRBV29-1 and TRBJ1-5; D unresolved. Germline-derived CDR1 and CDR2 are SQVTM and ANQGSEA. Trimming took 4 bases from V and 5 from J, leaving 12 bases between them. The CDR3 length is 13 residues. DNA of the CDR3: TGCAGCGTTGCGATAGATCATTATCAGCCCCAGCATTTT. It yields the protein CSVAIDHYQPQHF.

This clone was seen a handful of times. The sample holds other DNA sequences that translate to the same CDR3. The chain employs TRBV29-1 and TRBJ2-5; no reliable D call. Germline-derived CDR1 and CDR2 are SQVTM and ANQGSEA. CDR3 length equals 12 residues. V gave up 3 bases and J gave up 5 bases, with 10 bases separating them. The CDR3 DNA reads TGCAGCGTTGAGGCAGGAAGGGAGACCCAGTACTTC. Protein product: CSVEAGRETQYF.

This clone has a handful of counts. The genes are TRBV5-4 and TRBJ1-1, with unresolved D. CDR3 length: 13 amino acids. From germline, CDR1 is SGHNT and CDR2 YYREEE (reference sequence). V lost 0 bases, J lost 1 base, and 4 bases lay in between. The CDR3 DNA reads as TGTGCCAGCAGCTTGGGGGAGAACACTGAAGCTTTCTTT. Residues: CASSLGENTEAFF. The full variable domain, its missing parts supplied by reference TRBV5-4 and TRBJ1-1, is ETGVTQSPTHLIKTRGQQVTLRCSSQSGHNTVSWYQQALGQGPQFIFQYYREEENGRGNFPPRFSGLQFPNYSSELNVNALELDDSALYLCASSLGENTEAFFGQGTRLTVV.

The gene calls are TRBV6-1 and TRBJ1-2, with unresolved D. CDR1 is MNHNS and CDR2 is SASEGT in the germline V gene. The CDR3 length is 12 residues. Trimming removed 4 bases from V and 3 bases from J, with 6 bases in between. The CDR3 spells CASSVADYGYTF. The CDR3, as DNA: TGTGCCAGCAGTGTTGCCGACTATGGCTACACCTTC.

Only a few counts were recorded for this clone. The V and J genes are TRBV11-1 and TRBJ2-1, with D maybe TRBD2 (5 bases). V was cut by 5 bases and J by 4 bases, with 12 bases left in between. Per germline, CDR1 SGHAT and CDR2 FQDESV (reference sequence). The CDR3 consists of 14 residues. The CDR3 here is CASSRRGAYNEQFF. DNA for the CDR3: TGTGCCAGCAGCCGCCGGGGAGCTTACAATGAGCAGTTCTTC.

This chain connects TRBV7-2 to TRBJ1-5; D ambiguous. V was clipped by 3 bases and J by 6 bases, with 12 bases between them. CDR3 length: 14 residues. Germline CDR1 is SGHTA and CDR2 is FQGNSA. In DNA form, the CDR3 reads TGTGCCAGCAGCTTTTCCCAAGGTCCTCAGCCCCAGCATTTT. This gives the protein CASSFSQGPQPQHF.

This clone was seen a handful of times. This sequence joins TRBV28 and TRBJ2-1; D call uncertain. CDR3 length: 12 residues. V lost 5 bases to trimming and J lost 13 bases, with 15 bases between them. The germline CDR1 and CDR2 sequences are MDHEN and SYDVKM. The CDR3 protein is CASSPVAPSQFF. DNA of the CDR3: TGTGCCAGCAGTCCAGTCGCTCCCAGCCAGTTCTTC.

This clone was counted only a few times. This sequence joins TRBV2 and TRBJ1-2; D perhaps matches TRBD1 (6 bases). The CDR3 is 13 amino acids. V lost 7 bases to trimming and J lost 6 bases, with 15 bases between them. Looked up from germline, CDR1 is SNHLY and CDR2 is FYNNEI. This CDR3 is CASIPDQGNGYTF. The CDR3 DNA reads as TGTGCCAGCATTCCGGATCAGGGGAATGGCTACACCTTC. Complete variable domain (other parts from reference TRBV2 and TRBJ1-2): EPEVTQTPSHQVTQMGQEVILRCVPISNHLYFYWYRQILGQKVEFLVSFYNNEISEKSEIFDDQFSVERPDGSNFTLKIRSTKLEDSAMYFCASIPDQGNGYTFGSGTRLTVV.

The genes are TRBV19 and TRBJ1-5; the D gene is possibly TRBD1 (6 bases). This CDR3 is built from 15 residues. V was clipped by 4 bases and J by 5 bases, with 15 bases between them. Germline V gene lookup returns CDR1 LNHDA and CDR2 SQIVND (reference sequence). DNA for the CDR3: TGTGCCAGTAGTACGGACCCCAGGGGTGATCAGCCCCAGCATTTT. This codes for CASSTDPRGDQPQHF.

This clone was counted only a few times. V and J are TRBV11-1 and TRBJ2-1, with D possibly called TRBD1 or TRBD2 (5 bases each). Germline CDR1 reads SGHAT; CDR2 reads FQDESV (reference sequence). The CDR3 extends over 14 amino acids. V was clipped by 2 bases and J by 4 bases, with 9 bases between them. CDR3: CASSLPGPYNEQFF. CDR3 DNA: TGTGCCAGCAGCTTACCGGGACCATACAATGAGCAGTTCTTC. The complete variable domain, with remaining parts taken from reference TRBV11-1 and TRBJ2-1, reads EAEVAQSPRYKITEKSQAVAFWCDPISGHATLYWYRQILGQGPELLVQFQDESVVDDSQLPKDRFSAERLKGVDSTLKIQPAELGDSAMYLCASSLPGPYNEQFFGPGTRLTVL.

J is TRBJ2-5 and V is TRBV18; 7 bases line up with TRBD1. V gave up 4 bases and J gave up 4 bases; unmatched junction bases: 3. The CDR3 covers 13 residues. Germline V gene lookup returns CDR1 KGHSH and CDR2 LQKENI. The CDR3 bases are TGTGCCAGCTCACGGGGACAGCCAGAGACCCAGTACTTC. Translated: CASSRGQPETQYF.

The table lists this clone with a few counts. The V gene is TRBV5-1, the J gene TRBJ2-3, with 7 bases aligning to TRBD2. V shed 0 bases and J 0 bases; nucleotides not matched to a gene: 1. Germline V gives CDR1 SGHRS, CDR2 YFSETQ. CDR3 length equals 15 residues. CDR3 nucleotides: TGCGCCAGCAGCTTGGTTAGCGGGAGCACAGATACGCAGTATTTT. It specifies CASSLVSGSTDTQYF.

The chain links TRBV27 to TRBJ2-2; TRBD1 matches 10 bases. V lost 4 bases and J lost 3; bases outside the gene matches: 2. Germline V gene data show CDR1 as MNHEY and CDR2 as SMNVEV (reference sequence). The CDR3 runs 15 residues. DNA of the CDR3: TGTGCCAGCAGTTGGGACAGGGGAGACACCGGGGAGCTGTTTTTT. Translation gives CASSWDRGDTGELFF.

V is TRBV12-5 and J is TRBJ1-2; no reliable D call. Deletions cut 6 bases from V and 4 bases from J, with 9 bases between. The germline V gene has CDR1 LGHNT and CDR2 FRNRAP. The CDR3 spans 12 residues. The CDR3 nucleotides are TGTGCTAGTGGCCCCGGTTTCTATGGCTACACCTTC. Translating gives CASGPGFYGYTF.

The rearrangement links TRBV21-1 to TRBJ1-5; the table assigns TRBD1, which was not confirmed against the DNA. TRBV21-1 is a documented pseudogene. This CDR3 contains 14 residues. Written as DNA, the CDR3 is TGTGCCAGCAGCAAACGGACAAGGCCAACGGCCCAGCATTTT. The encoded protein is CASSKRTRPTAQHF.

For this clone: Other DNA sequences of this sample code for an identical CDR3. The chain links TRBV25-1 to TRBJ2-3; perhaps TRBD2 as D (6 bases). The germline gives CDR1 MGHDK, CDR2 SYGVNS. The ends were cut back, 4 bases at V and 0 bases at J, with 8 bases in the middle. The CDR3 totals 14 residues. The CDR3 DNA reads TGTGCCAGCAGTGCCGGGGGTAGCACAGATACGCAGTATTTT. Translating it yields CASSAGGSTDTQYF.

The chain employs TRBV7-9 and TRBJ2-5, with D possibly being TRBD2 (6 bases). The CDR3 runs to 12 residues. Trimming shortened V by 8 bases and J by 4 bases, and 11 bases separated the two germline ends. From germline, CDR1 is SEHNR and CDR2 FQNEAQ (reference sequence). The CDR3 sequence: CASGGGAETQYF. The CDR3 nucleotides are TGTGCCAGCGGCGGAGGGGCAGAGACCCAGTACTTC.